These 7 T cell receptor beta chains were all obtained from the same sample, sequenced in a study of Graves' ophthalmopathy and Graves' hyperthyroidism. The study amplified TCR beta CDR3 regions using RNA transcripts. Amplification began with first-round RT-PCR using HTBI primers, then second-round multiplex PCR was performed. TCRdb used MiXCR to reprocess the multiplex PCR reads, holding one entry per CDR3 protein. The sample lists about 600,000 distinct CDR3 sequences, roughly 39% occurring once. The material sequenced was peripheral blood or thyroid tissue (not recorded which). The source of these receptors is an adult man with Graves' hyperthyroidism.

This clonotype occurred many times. The CDR3 sequence: CASTPGQGRKSYEQYF. CDR3 in DNA: TGTGCCAGCACCCCTGGACAGGGACGGAAATCCTACGAGCAGTACTTC. V and J are TRBV5-4 and TRBJ2-7, with 8 bases identical to TRBD1. Germline loops: CDR1 SGHNT, CDR2 YYREEE (reference sequence). This CDR3 comprises 16 residues. Trimming cost V 6 bases and J 1 base; bases outside gene matches: 12.

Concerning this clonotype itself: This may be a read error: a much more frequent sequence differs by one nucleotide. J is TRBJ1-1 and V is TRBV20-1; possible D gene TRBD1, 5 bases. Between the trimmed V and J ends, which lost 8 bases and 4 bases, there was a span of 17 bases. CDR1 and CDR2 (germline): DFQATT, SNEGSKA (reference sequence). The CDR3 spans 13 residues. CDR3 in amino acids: CSTVQGQSTEAFF. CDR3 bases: TGCAGTACCGTCCAGGGCCAGAGCACTGAAGCTTTCTTT.

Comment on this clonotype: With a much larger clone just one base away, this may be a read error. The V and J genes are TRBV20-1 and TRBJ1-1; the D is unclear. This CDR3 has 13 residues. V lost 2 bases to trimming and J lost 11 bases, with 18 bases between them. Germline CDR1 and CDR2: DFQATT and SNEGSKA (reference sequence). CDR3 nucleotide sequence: TGCAGTGCTAGACCCCCCCAACAGAGGTGGGCTTTCTTT. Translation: CSARPPQQRWAFF.

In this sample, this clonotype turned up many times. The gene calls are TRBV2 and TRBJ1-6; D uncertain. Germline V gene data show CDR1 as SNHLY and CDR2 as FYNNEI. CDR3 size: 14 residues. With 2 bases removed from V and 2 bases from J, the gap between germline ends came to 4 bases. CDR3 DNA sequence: TGTGCCAGCAGTGAAAGCCCCTATAATTCACCCCTCCACTTT. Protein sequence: CASSESPYNSPLHF. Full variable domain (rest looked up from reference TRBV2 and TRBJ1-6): EPEVTQTPSHQVTQMGQEVILRCVPISNHLYFYWYRQILGQKVEFLVSFYNNEISEKSEIFDDQFSVERPDGSNFTLKIRSTKLEDSAMYFCASSESPYNSPLHFGNGTRLTVT.

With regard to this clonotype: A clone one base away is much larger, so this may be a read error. The CDR3 loop reads CASSVADTQYF. CDR3 coding DNA: TGTGCCAGCAGCGTAGCAGATACGCAGTATTTT. This chain joins TRBV9 and TRBJ2-3; D gene unclear. V lost 0 bases and J lost 4, with 0 bases in between. Germline lookup yields CDR1 SGDLS and CDR2 YYNGEE. The CDR3 has 11 residues.

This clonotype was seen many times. CDR3 DNA sequence: TGTGCCAGCAGTGGACTGGACCCGGGGAGTTCACCCCTCCACTTT. This translates into CASSGLDPGSSPLHF. V gene TRBV2 combines with J gene TRBJ1-6; no clear D gene. V dropped 4 bases and J dropped 9 bases, with 16 bases sitting between them. Per germline, CDR1 SNHLY and CDR2 FYNNEI. This CDR3 is 15 amino acids long.

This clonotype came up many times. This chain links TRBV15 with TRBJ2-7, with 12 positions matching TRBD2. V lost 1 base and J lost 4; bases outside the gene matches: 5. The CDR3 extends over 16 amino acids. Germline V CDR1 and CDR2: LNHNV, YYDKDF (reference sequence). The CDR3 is CATSRGLAGVSYEQYF. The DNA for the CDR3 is TGTGCCACCAGCAGAGGACTAGCGGGAGTCTCGTACGAGCAGTACTTC.